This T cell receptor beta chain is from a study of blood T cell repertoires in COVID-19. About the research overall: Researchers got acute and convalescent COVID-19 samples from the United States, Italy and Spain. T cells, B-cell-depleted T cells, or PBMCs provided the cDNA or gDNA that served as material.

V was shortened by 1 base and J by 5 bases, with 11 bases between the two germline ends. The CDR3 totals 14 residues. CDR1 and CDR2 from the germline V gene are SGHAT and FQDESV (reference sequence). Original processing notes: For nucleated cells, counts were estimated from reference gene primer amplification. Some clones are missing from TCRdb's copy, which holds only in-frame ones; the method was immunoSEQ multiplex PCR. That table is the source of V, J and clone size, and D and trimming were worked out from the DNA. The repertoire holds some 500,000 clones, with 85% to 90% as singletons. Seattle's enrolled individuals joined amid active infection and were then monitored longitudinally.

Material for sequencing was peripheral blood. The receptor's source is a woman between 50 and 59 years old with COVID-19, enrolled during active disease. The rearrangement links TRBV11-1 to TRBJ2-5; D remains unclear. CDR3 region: CASSLESSIETQYF. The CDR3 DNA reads TGTGCCAGCAGCTTAGAAAGCTCCATTGAGACCCAGTACTTC. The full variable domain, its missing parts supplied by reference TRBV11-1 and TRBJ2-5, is EAEVAQSPRYKITEKSQAVAFWCDPISGHATLYWYRQILGQGPELLVQFQDESVVDDSQLPKDRFSAERLKGVDSTLKIQPAELGDSAMYLCASSLESSIETQYFGPGTRLLVL.